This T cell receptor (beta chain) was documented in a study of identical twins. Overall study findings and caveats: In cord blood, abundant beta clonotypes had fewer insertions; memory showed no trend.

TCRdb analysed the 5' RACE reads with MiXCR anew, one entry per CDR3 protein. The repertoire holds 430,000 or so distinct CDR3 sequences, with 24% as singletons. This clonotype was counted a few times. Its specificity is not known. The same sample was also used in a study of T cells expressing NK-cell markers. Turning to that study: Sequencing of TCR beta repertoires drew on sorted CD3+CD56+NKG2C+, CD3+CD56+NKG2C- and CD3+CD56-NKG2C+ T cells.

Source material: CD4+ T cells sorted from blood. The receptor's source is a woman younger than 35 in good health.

The CDR3 loop is CASGGGRNEQFF. The CDR3 DNA reads TGTGCCAGCGGGGGGGGCAGGAATGAGCAGTTCTTC. This chain joins TRBV9 and TRBJ2-1; tentatively, D is TRBD2 (7 bases). The germline V gene has CDR1 SGDLS and CDR2 YYNGEE. The V end was cut by 7 bases, the J end by 7 bases, with 12 bases between. This CDR3 has 12 residues.